This T cell receptor (beta chain) stems from a study of response to subunit inactivated influenza vaccine. Broader study findings: Each seasonal flu vaccination may recruit only limited new T cells, authors suggested.

Comment on this clonotype: The antigen is undetermined.

Trimming shortened V by 0 bases and J by 1 base, and 17 bases separated the two germline ends. The CDR3 has 18 amino acids. CDR1 is MNHEY, CDR2 SVGEGT, per germline. From the RT-PCR reads, TCRdb called clonotypes with MiXCR, one entry per CDR3 protein. The sample holds 500,000 to 600,000 distinct CDR3 sequences; 12% to 15% are singletons and the top ten take 8.5% to 14%. This specimen consisted of PBMCs from blood, obtained less than 13 days after vaccination. The receptor was derived from a man aged 45 to 65 who received an inactivated influenza vaccine. The chain couples TRBV6-2 or TRBV6-3 to TRBJ2-3; the D gene is possibly TRBD1 (6 bases). CDR3 protein: CASSYSRGSRGGTDTQYF. The CDR3 nucleotides are TGTGCCAGCAGTTACTCTCGAGGTAGCAGGGGAGGCACAGATACGCAGTATTTT.